The entry below describes one T cell receptor beta chain. No antigen is known for it. Germline assignment: CDR1 SQVTM and CDR2 ANQGSEA. CDR3 length equals 12 residues. J lost 4 bases, V lost 6 bases, and 5 bases had no gene match. The use of a sample-barcoded 5' primer and a J-beta primer mix characterized a second PCR of roughly 7 to 12 cycles. Template switching added a 12-random-nucleotide identifier to every cDNA molecule. One entry per CDR3 protein, called by TCRdb with MiXCR from the 5' RACE reads. This table holds under 2,000,000 distinct CDR3 sequences, around half found once. This sample was taken from a study of blood T cells in healthy people across ages. Study-level points and caveats: Bulk PBMC profiling left naive and antigen-experienced comparisons inconclusive. Naive T cell percentage and TCR beta diversity correlated strongly. Greater diversity and more naive CD4+ cells were seen in long-lived donors than in aged donors.

The TCR sequence derives from a woman between 40 and 55 years old in good health. Sequencing used blood. The rearrangement uses TRBV29-1 and TRBJ1-1; 7 nucleotides match TRBD1. CDR3 in amino acids: CSVGQEGTEAFF. The CDR3 DNA sequence: TGCAGCGTCGGACAGGAGGGCACTGAAGCTTTCTTT. The full variable domain, its missing parts supplied by reference TRBV29-1 and TRBJ1-1, is SAVISQKPSRDICQRGTSLTIQCQVDSQVTMMFWYRQQPGQSLTLIATANQGSEATYESGFVIDKFPISRPNLTFSTLTVSNMSPEDSSIYLCSVGQEGTEAFFGQGTRLTVV.